The TCR beta chain under discussion was sequenced for a study of blood T cell repertoires in COVID-19. This clone was seen a single time. Germline-derived CDR1 and CDR2 are KGHSH and LQKENI. The J segment lost 7 bases and the V segment lost 6 bases, leaving 8 bases of the junction unmatched. The CDR3 consists of 14 residues. In the original workflow: Amplification with reference gene primers provided the estimates of nucleated cell counts. The table came from immunoSEQ multiplex PCR; TCRdb's copy has only in-frame clones and leaves some out. From that table come the V and J calls and clone size; the DNA was used to work out D and trimming. The sample records 100,000 or so clones, 81% being singletons.

The V gene is TRBV18, the J gene TRBJ1-1; 10 bases line up with TRBD1. This receptor was identified in a man at least 80 years old with acute or convalescent COVID-19. What was sequenced was peripheral blood. The CDR3 region is CASSSGTGVYEAFF. In nucleotides, the CDR3 is TGTGCCAGCTCCTCCGGGACAGGGGTGTATGAAGCTTTCTTT.